The TCR beta chain described here comes from a study of T cell responses to AZD1222 COVID-19 vaccine. The overall study: Second doses at about 4 or about 12 weeks were pooled. Overall study findings and caveats: Among the donors, most were white British and more were female, and clonal diversity was possibly underestimated. Baseline seropositivity occurred in only six or seven AZD1222 recipients.

Remarks on this clone: What it binds is not known.

Trimming took off 5 bases at V and 1 base at J, with 12 bases between the two ends. The germline CDR1 and CDR2 sequences are SGHRS and YFSETQ. CDR3 length: 14 amino acids. TCRdb keeps only in-frame clones here, not all; method: immunoSEQ multiplex PCR. The table shows approximately 130,000 clones, with just over 90% occurring only once. This chain connects TRBV5-1 to TRBJ1-1; D perhaps matches TRBD1 (5 bases). This sequence was found in an adult in good health. Sequencing used peripheral blood, obtained on day 0 of AZD1222 vaccination. The CDR3 spells CASRRSGQNTEAFF. The CDR3 region has the DNA TGCGCCAGCAGGCGTTCAGGGCAGAACACTGAAGCTTTCTTT.